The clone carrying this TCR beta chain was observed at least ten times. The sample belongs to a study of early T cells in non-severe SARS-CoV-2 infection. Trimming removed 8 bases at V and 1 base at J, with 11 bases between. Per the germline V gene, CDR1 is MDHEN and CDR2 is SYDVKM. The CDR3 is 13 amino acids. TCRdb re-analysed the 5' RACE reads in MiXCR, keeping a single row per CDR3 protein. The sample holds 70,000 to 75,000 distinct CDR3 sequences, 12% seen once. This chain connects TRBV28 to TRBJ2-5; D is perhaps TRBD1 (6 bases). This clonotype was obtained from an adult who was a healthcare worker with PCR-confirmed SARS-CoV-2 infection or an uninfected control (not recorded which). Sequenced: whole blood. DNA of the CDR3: TGTGCCAGCCTTACAGGGACCCAAGAGACCCAGTACTTC. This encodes CASLTGTQETQYF.